These 11 T cell receptor beta chains were sequenced from one sample in a study of blood T cells in healthy people across ages. It was with a sample-barcoded 5' primer and a J-beta primer mix that a second PCR of roughly 7 to 12 cycles was run. Each CDR3 protein gets one entry after TCRdb re-called the 5' RACE reads with MiXCR. The repertoire holds roughly 2 million distinct CDR3 sequences, with about 49% as singletons. Specimen: blood. The receptors originated from a woman aged 40 to 50 in good health.

J is TRBJ2-7 and V is TRBV6-1; D possibly corresponds to TRBD1 (5 bases). The CDR3 has 15 residues. Germline CDR1 MNHNS, CDR2 SASEGT. Between the trimmed V and J ends, which lost 7 bases and 3 bases, there was a span of 19 bases. DNA of the CDR3: TGTGCCAGCACATTTAACCTAGGGGAAGTCTACGAGCAGTACTTC. This translates into CASTFNLGEVYEQYF.

This clonotype was detected only a few times. The chain employs TRBV7-6 and TRBJ1-2; D possibly corresponds to TRBD1 (6 bases). Per germline, CDR1 SGHVS and CDR2 FNYEAQ. The CDR3 has 15 residues. Trimming cost V 5 bases and J 1 base, with 14 bases left between them. The DNA of the CDR3 is TGTGCCAGCAGCCATACACCGGACAGTAACTATGGCTACACCTTC. It yields the protein CASSHTPDSNYGYTF.

The V call is TRBV7-2, the J call TRBJ2-5; D is ambiguous. With 5 bases removed from V and 2 bases from J, the gap between germline ends came to 9 bases. CDR1 is SGHTA, CDR2 FQGNSA, per germline. The CDR3 sequence is 13 residues long. The DNA for the CDR3 is TGTGCCAGCAGCGTCCAGAGGCAAGAGACCCAGTACTTC. As protein: CASSVQRQETQYF.

Points on this clonotype: Compared with germline, one end of the junction differs, possibly owing to a read error. V and J are TRBV5-1 and TRBJ2-5; no clear D gene. The CDR3 has 13 residues. The germline CDR1 and CDR2 sequences are SGHRS and YFSETQ. The CDR3 DNA reads TGCGCCAGCATCCCTGACAACTTGGAGACCCAGTCCTTC. As protein: CASIPDNLETQSF. Together with reference TRBV5-1 and TRBJ2-5, the CDR3 gives the full variable domain: KAGVTQTPRYLIKTRGQQVTLSCSPISGHRSVSWYQQTPGQGLQFLFEYFSETQRNKGNFPGRFSGRQFSNSRSEMNVSTLELGDSALYLCASIPDNLETQSFGPGTRLLVL.

A note on this clonotype: Compared with germline, one end of the junction differs, possibly owing to a read error. The V gene is TRBV2, the J gene TRBJ1-2, with a tentative D call TRBD1 (6 bases). The germline V gene has CDR1 SNHLY and CDR2 FYNNEI. The CDR3 has 12 residues. The CDR3 nucleotides read TGTACCAGCAGGGGACGGACCTATGGCTACACCTTC. It specifies CTSRGRTYGYTF.

The V call is TRBV7-3, the J call TRBJ2-5, with 9 bases fitting TRBD1. The trim removed 5 bases at V and 11 bases at J, leaving 15 bases unmatched. CDR3 length: 15 amino acids. Germline V gives CDR1 SGHTA, CDR2 FQGTGA. Written as DNA, the CDR3 is TGTGCCAGCAGCGGACCGGGACAGGGTTTCAATGAGCAGTACTTC. Translated, it gives CASSGPGQGFNEQYF.

V gene TRBV5-6 combines with J gene TRBJ2-5; TRBD2 might be the D (5 bases). V lost 1 base to trimming and J lost 4 bases, with 8 bases between them. The CDR3 length is 13 residues. Germline loops: CDR1 SGHDT, CDR2 YYEEEE. For the CDR3, the DNA is TGTGCCAGCAGCTTGTACGAGGGAGAGACCCAGTACTTC. Residues: CASSLYEGETQYF.

This sequence joins TRBV3-1 and TRBJ2-5; 9 nucleotides agree with TRBD1. The V gene's germline CDR1 is LGHDT and CDR2 YNNKEL (reference sequence). Germline trimming cut 9 bases from V and 11 bases from J; bases unmatched to any gene: 16. This CDR3 is built from 14 residues. The CDR3 sequence: CASLKQGAGNEQYF. Here the CDR3 DNA reads TGTGCCAGTCTGAAACAGGGGGCAGGCAATGAACAGTACTTC.

The chain has TRBV7-3 and TRBJ1-4, with D tentatively TRBD1 (5 bases). CDR1 SGHTA and CDR2 FQGTGA come from the germline V gene. The CDR3 length is 16 residues. Trimming stripped 0 bases from V and 4 bases from J, with 12 bases between. CDR3 residues: CASSLTNRGLNEKLFF. The CDR3 bases are TGTGCCAGCAGCTTAACAAATAGGGGTCTTAATGAAAAACTGTTTTTT. The whole variable domain, filled in from reference TRBV7-3 and TRBJ1-4, reads GAGVSQTPSNKVTEKGKYVELRCDPISGHTALYWYRQSLGQGPEFLIYFQGTGAADDSGLPNDRFFAVRPEGSVSTLKIQRTERGDSAVYLCASSLTNRGLNEKLFFGSGTQLSVL.

V gene TRBV9 combines with J gene TRBJ2-1, with D perhaps matching TRBD2 (5 bases). The germline V and J ends were trimmed by 0 bases and 0 bases, with 7 bases remaining between them. The CDR3 length is 15 residues. The germline V gene encodes CDR1 SGDLS and CDR2 YYNGEE. Here the CDR3 DNA reads TGTGCCAGCAGCGTAGCGAGGGCCTCCTACAATGAGCAGTTCTTC. Protein sequence: CASSVARASYNEQFF.

The genes are TRBV5-1 and TRBJ2-7, with 9 nucleotides matching TRBD1. The CDR3 has 15 residues. The germline V gene has CDR1 SGHRS and CDR2 YFSETQ. The V and J ends lost 4 bases and 1 base, in that order; junction bases with no gene match: 6. The CDR3: CASSHAGQGSYEQYF. DNA of the CDR3: TGCGCCAGCAGCCATGCGGGACAGGGATCCTACGAGCAGTACTTC.